These 19 T cell receptor beta chains share one sample of origin, sequenced in a study of OX40 agonist ivuxolimab in advanced cancers. Assay: immunoSEQ multiplex PCR; the TCRdb copy retains only in-frame clones and omits some. This sample yields about 84,000 clones, of which over 85% are seen a single time; about 11% belongs to the top ten. The material sequenced was CD4+ or CD8+ T cells sorted from blood, taken in a trial of the OX40 agonist ivuxolimab. The receptors come from an adult with an advanced solid tumor such as melanoma, head and neck, liver or kidney cancer.

This rearrangement joins TRBV28 to TRBJ2-7; 8 bases line up with TRBD2. The CDR3 consists of 16 residues. V gave up 3 bases and J gave up 4 bases; unmatched junction bases: 11. Per germline, CDR1 MDHEN and CDR2 SYDVKM. The CDR3 region is CASSFDTSGTRYEQYF. For the CDR3, the DNA is TGTGCCAGCAGTTTTGATACCTCCGGGACTAGATACGAGCAGTACTTC.

This rearrangement joins TRBV7-3 to TRBJ2-7; 12 bases match TRBD1. V shed 2 bases and J 3 bases; nucleotides not matched to a gene: 2. CDR1 is SGHTA, CDR2 FQGTGA, per germline. There are 15 residues in the CDR3. The CDR3 nucleotides read TGTGCCAGCAGCTTAGGGACAGGGGGCCTCTACGAGCAGTACTTC. Translation: CASSLGTGGLYEQYF.

The chain employs TRBV28 and TRBJ2-5; a possible D gene is TRBD2 (6 bases). With 3 bases removed from V and 5 bases from J, the gap between germline ends came to 10 bases. This CDR3 has 13 amino acids. Germline V lookup: CDR1 MDHEN, CDR2 SYDVKM. The CDR3 region is CASSLGLRETQYF. CDR3 DNA: TGTGCCAGCAGTTTGGGACTTCGGGAGACCCAGTACTTC.

The chain carries TRBV6-1 and TRBJ1-1; 8 bases match TRBD1. The CDR3 sequence is 14 residues long. After removal of 4 bases from V and 9 bases from J, the junction contained 10 bases not matched to a gene. Germline V gene data show CDR1 as MNHNS and CDR2 as SASEGT. The chain's CDR3 is CASSGPDRGTKAFF. CDR3 nucleotides: TGTGCCAGCAGTGGCCCCGACAGGGGTACCAAAGCTTTCTTT.

This chain uses TRBV28 with TRBJ1-5, with D possibly being TRBD1 (6 bases). This CDR3 comprises 17 residues. Trimming removed 6 bases at V and 0 bases at J, with 18 bases between. Germline V gene sequence: CDR1 MDHEN, CDR2 SYDVKM. CDR3 in amino acids: CASSGRGAPSSNQPQHF. The CDR3 DNA is TGTGCCAGCAGCGGGCGGGGGGCCCCCTCTAGCAATCAGCCCCAGCATTTT. Full variable domain (missing parts from reference TRBV28 and TRBJ1-5): DVKVTQSSRYLVKRTGEKVFLECVQDMDHENMFWYRQDPGLGLRLIYFSYDVKMKEKGDIPEGYSVSREKKERFSLILESASTNQTSMYLCASSGRGAPSSNQPQHFGDGTRLSIL.

This clone has only one observation. The rearrangement uses TRBV4-1 and TRBJ2-1; TRBD2 aligns across 8 bases. The CDR3 is 17 residues long. Germline V gene lookup returns CDR1 MGHRA and CDR2 YSYEKL. The junction had 12 bases not matched to a gene; V was cut back by 0 bases and J by 8 bases. This chain's CDR3 is CASSQEITGLVGDEQFF. The DNA for the CDR3 is TGCGCCAGCAGCCAAGAAATCACGGGACTAGTTGGCGATGAGCAGTTCTTC.

V and J are TRBV11-3 and TRBJ2-3, with 9 bases matching TRBD1. CDR1 is SGHNT, CDR2 YENEEA, per germline. Unmatched junction bases numbered 7, after V lost 5 bases and J lost 4 bases. The CDR3 consists of 15 residues. The CDR3 protein is CASSPRDRGADTQYF. CDR3 bases: TGTGCCAGCAGCCCCAGAGACAGGGGGGCAGATACGCAGTATTTT.

This clone appeared once. The V gene is TRBV14, the J gene TRBJ2-7, with TRBD1 matching 9 bases. The length of the CDR3 is 16 residues. Looked up from germline, CDR1 is SGHDN and CDR2 is FVKESK. Unmatched junction bases numbered 6, after V lost 0 bases and J lost 3 bases. The CDR3: CASSQDGTGLGYEQYF. In nucleotides, the CDR3 is TGTGCCAGCAGCCAAGACGGGACAGGGTTAGGCTACGAGCAGTACTTC. Variable domain in full (rest from reference TRBV14 and TRBJ2-7): EAGVTQFPSHSVIEKGQTVTLRCDPISGHDNLYWYRRVMGKEIKFLLHFVKESKQDESGMPNNRFLAERTGGTYSTLKVQPAELEDSGVYFCASSQDGTGLGYEQYFGPGTRLTVT.

The chain links TRBV6-5 to TRBJ2-7, with TRBD2 matching 11 bases. V shed 0 bases and J 3 bases; nucleotides not matched to a gene: 4. This CDR3 has 16 residues. Germline CDR1 is MNHEY and CDR2 is SVGAGI. The CDR3 loop is CASSYSSGTSGYEQYF. The DNA for the CDR3 is TGTGCCAGCAGTTACTCAAGCGGGACTAGCGGCTACGAGCAGTACTTC.

The V gene is TRBV19, the J gene TRBJ1-5; D unclear. Germline lookup yields CDR1 LNHDA and CDR2 SQIVND (reference sequence). This CDR3 region has 15 residues. V lost 3 bases and J 1 base, leaving 10 bases between the germline ends. CDR3 sequence reads: CASSMVRRSNQPQHF. The CDR3 DNA follows: TGTGCCAGTAGTATGGTCAGGAGAAGCAATCAGCCCCAGCATTTT.

The V and J genes are TRBV7-3 and TRBJ2-7; TRBD2 matches at 8 bases. This CDR3 region has 19 residues. V trimming: 2 bases; J trimming: 3 bases; junction bases outside the gene matches: 18. The germline CDR1 and CDR2 sequences are SGHTA and FQGTGA. The DNA of the CDR3 is TGTGCCAGCAGCTTAGCGAGTAGTTTCGTTCGGGGACTAGACTACGAGCAGTACTTC. Amino acid sequence: CASSLASSFVRGLDYEQYF. The full variable domain, with the rest looked up from reference TRBV7-3 and TRBJ2-7, is GAGVSQTPSNKVTEKGKYVELRCDPISGHTALYWYRQSLGQGPEFLIYFQGTGAADDSGLPNDRFFAVRPEGSVSTLKIQRTERGDSAVYLCASSLASSFVRGLDYEQYFGPGTRLTVT.

The V call is TRBV27, the J call TRBJ1-2; 9 nucleotides agree with TRBD1. Losses at the gene ends were 0 bases for V and 4 bases for J; bases not matched to a gene: 9. Germline V gene data show CDR1 as MNHEY and CDR2 as SMNVEV (reference sequence). The CDR3 length is 17 residues. The CDR3 nucleotides read TGTGCCAGCAGTTTATCCCTACAGGGGGCGCAGATCTATGGCTACACCTTC. Protein product: CASSLSLQGAQIYGYTF.

The chain has TRBV6-6 and TRBJ2-3, with D maybe TRBD1 (7 bases). The V gene's germline CDR1 is MNHNY and CDR2 SVGAGI (reference sequence). The CDR3 spans 16 residues. Deletions cut 8 bases from V and 3 bases from J, with 21 bases between. This CDR3 is CASSETSQGGTDTQYF. For the CDR3, the DNA is TGTGCCAGCTCCGAAACTAGCCAGGGGGGTACAGATACGCAGTATTTT.

This clone has just a few counts. V and J are TRBV28 and TRBJ1-2; D remains unclear. CDR1 and CDR2 (germline): MDHEN, SYDVKM. V was pared by 8 bases and J by 4 bases, with 14 bases between. This CDR3 comprises 13 residues. CDR3 sequence (DNA): TGTGCCAGCCACCGTTGGGGAGGCTATGGCTACACCTTC. It yields the protein CASHRWGGYGYTF.

The J gene is TRBJ2-7, the V gene TRBV5-5, with 14 bases that match TRBD2. The CDR3 is made up of 15 amino acids. With V trimmed by 4 bases and J by 4 bases, 4 bases remained unmatched. CDR1 is SGHKS, CDR2 YYEKEE, per germline (reference sequence). In DNA form, the CDR3 reads TGTGCCAGCAGCCAAGGGACTAGCGGGAGTTACGAGCAGTACTTC. Residues: CASSQGTSGSYEQYF.

V is TRBV7-8 and J is TRBJ2-2; D possibly corresponds to TRBD1 (6 bases). V was clipped by 1 base and J by 1 base, with 10 bases between them. Germline lookup yields CDR1 SGHVS and CDR2 FQNEAQ. The CDR3 sequence is 16 residues long. CDR3 protein: CASSLDRERNTGELFF. The CDR3 DNA is TGTGCCAGCAGCTTAGACAGGGAAAGGAACACCGGGGAGCTGTTTTTT.

The chain uses TRBV27 and TRBJ2-5; D remains unclear. Germline V gene data show CDR1 as MNHEY and CDR2 as SMNVEV (reference sequence). V dropped 5 bases and J dropped 5 bases, with 9 bases sitting between them. CDR3 size: 12 residues. CDR3: CASSNPLETQYF. The DNA for the CDR3 is TGTGCCAGCAGTAACCCGCTGGAGACCCAGTACTTC.

The V gene is TRBV9, the J gene TRBJ2-3; the D gene is possibly TRBD2 (6 bases). Germline CDR1 is SGDLS and CDR2 is YYNGEE. The CDR3 totals 13 residues. The ends were cut back, 4 bases at V and 9 bases at J, with 15 bases in the middle. CDR3 sequence reads: CASSPPRGLTQYF. Here the CDR3 DNA reads TGTGCCAGCAGCCCCCCCCGAGGACTAACGCAGTATTTT.

The chain links TRBV4-2 to TRBJ2-5; D remains unclear. CDR3 length equals 14 residues. V lost 5 bases and J lost 7, with 17 bases in between. CDR1 is LGHNA, CDR2 YNFKEQ, per germline. The chain's CDR3 is CASSLPGPLGTQYF. The CDR3 DNA is TGTGCCAGCAGCTTACCTGGCCCCCTGGGGACCCAGTACTTC.